The 2 T cell receptor beta chains presented below share a single source sample, sequenced in a study of shared clonotypes between healthy human individuals. Terminally differentiated effector memory CD45RA+ cells were excluded from the naive CD8 cells, which were CD45RO-negative and positively selected for CCR7. Measured with immunoSEQ multiplex PCR; TCRdb has only the in-frame clones, and not every one. Among about 2.1 million clones listed, under 95% were seen once. What was sequenced was naive CD8+ T cells from PBMCs. These receptors all come from a man younger than 35 in good health. Some clones in this sample may be carry-over from other donors' samples.

The table lists this clone with a count of one. V gene TRBV11-2 combines with J gene TRBJ2-4; TRBD1 matches at 7 bases. CDR3 length: 14 amino acids. The V segment lost 0 bases and the J segment 7 bases; nucleotides outside the gene matches: 3. The V gene's germline CDR1 is SGHAT and CDR2 FQNNGV. DNA for the CDR3: TGTGCCAGCAGCTTAGAGAGCAGGGGGAACATTCAGTACTTC. The encoded protein is CASSLESRGNIQYF.

The gene calls are TRBV7-9 and TRBJ2-1; TRBD2 is a possible D gene (7 bases). Germline V CDR1 and CDR2: SEHNR, FQNEAQ (reference sequence). V dropped 5 bases and J dropped 2 bases, with 16 bases sitting between them. This CDR3 contains 16 residues. The CDR3 reads CASSPSGGLPYNEQFF. The CDR3 DNA follows: TGTGCCAGCAGCCCGTCCGGGGGGCTACCCTACAATGAGCAGTTCTTC.